Listed here are 20 T cell receptor beta chains from one sample, sequenced in a study of CD8+ T cells in alopecia areata. Cells pooled from cutaneous lymph nodes were sorted on CD4, CD8alpha, NKG2D, NKG2ACE and other markers. Reverse transcribed after extraction, RNA yielded cDNA as the sequencing template. The data were produced by immunoSEQ multiplex PCR, yet TCRdb's version contains in-frame clones alone and is incomplete. The data show about 270,000 clones, none appearing only once, with 1.2% held by the ten largest. The sequenced sample consisted of CD4+ T cells sorted from a lymph node. These receptor sequences come from a C3H/HeJ mouse with alopecia areata. MHC haplotype: H2-k.

This clone was detected only a few times. The genes are named according to mouse. The DNA ends 4 residues before the CDR3 does, and the rest of the CDR3 is filled in from the germline J gene. The chain combines TRBV1 with TRBJ2-7; D may be TRBD2 (6 bases). The V end lost 3 bases, the J end lost 3 bases, and 9 bases lay between the germline ends. The CDR3 is made up of 13 amino acids. CDR1 is NSQYPW and CDR2 is LRSPGD in the germline V gene (reference sequence). The CDR3 loop is CTCSATLGYEQYF. Incomplete CDR3 DNA: TGCACCTGCAGTGCCACACTGGGCTAT. The complete variable domain, with remaining parts taken from reference TRBV1 and TRBJ2-7, reads VTLLEQNPRWRLVPRGQAVNLRCILKNSQYPWMSWYQQDLQKQLQWLFTLRSPGDKEVKSLPGADYLATRVTDTELRLQVANMSQGRTLYCTCSATLGYEQYFGPGTRLTVL.

This clone was observed a handful of times. The gene symbols are mouse symbols. Coverage ceases 4 residues before the CDR3 finishes, and the germline J gene fills in the end. The rearrangement joins TRBV13-2 to TRBJ2-1, with TRBD2 identical over 10 bases. The CDR3 runs 16 residues. Germline V gives CDR1 NNHNN, CDR2 SYGAGS (reference sequence). V lost 1 base, J lost 1 base, and 2 bases stayed unmatched. The CDR3 sequence: CASGDPDWGNYAEQFF. CDR3 bases read: TGTGCCAGCGGTGATCCGGACTGGGGGAACTATGCT.

This clone was counted only a few times. Gene names are mouse gene names. The sequenced fragment ends 4 residues before the CDR3 boundary, so the rest is inferred from the germline J gene. The V and J genes are TRBV19 and TRBJ1-1, with D possibly matching TRBD1 (6 bases). This CDR3 is built from 13 residues. From germline, CDR1 is FNHDT and CDR2 SITEND (reference sequence). V was trimmed by 5 bases and J by 3 bases, leaving 11 bases between them. The CDR3 spells CASRNRVHTEVFF. The covered CDR3 bases are TGTGCCAGCAGAAACAGGGTGCACACA.

For this clone: A read error may be the cause here, since a much bigger clone is one base away. Mouse gene names apply. The CDR3 goes on 4 residues after the read ends, and that part is filled in from the germline J gene. This chain joins TRBV13-3 and TRBJ2-1; 8 nucleotides align to TRBD2. Trimming removed 4 bases from V and 3 bases from J; junction bases left unmatched: 0. The CDR3 spans 13 residues. The germline gives CDR1 NNHDY, CDR2 SYVADS. The part of the CDR3 DNA that was read is TGTGCCAGCAGTCTGGGGGGCTATGCT. The encoded protein is CASSLGGYA. The whole CDR3 protein reads CASSLGGYAEQFF.

This clone was observed at least ten times. The germline and genes are mouse ones. The sequenced CDR3 bases are TGTGCCAGCAGCTTAGGGACTGGGCCTGAGTATGCT. Protein: CASSLGTGPEYA. Given in full, the CDR3 is CASSLGTGPEYAEQFF. The chain uses TRBV3 and TRBJ2-1; 8 positions agree with TRBD2. The missing CDR3 end, 4 residues past where the read stops, is filled in from the germline J gene. CDR1 and CDR2 from the germline V gene are SNHLY and FYNGKV (reference sequence). Losses at the gene ends were 1 base for V and 4 bases for J; bases not matched to a gene: 6. The CDR3 is made up of 16 amino acids.

This clone turned up a few times. Mouse germline and gene names are used. The CDR3 end falls 4 residues outside the read, so it is completed with the germline J gene. Other DNA sequences in the sample encode the same CDR3. The V call is TRBV5, the J call TRBJ2-5; 9 bases fit TRBD2. The germline V gene has CDR1 LGHNA and CDR2 YNLKQL (reference sequence). The CDR3 extends over 15 amino acids. The CDR3 loop reads CASSQEWGGGDTQYF. CDR3 bases read: TGTGCCAGCAGCCAAGAGTGGGGGGGCGGAGAC.

This clone was seen a handful of times. Genes here carry mouse names. The read ends 4 residues before the CDR3 terminus; that terminus is restored from the germline J gene. The V and J genes are TRBV19 and TRBJ1-1; possible D gene TRBD1, 6 bases. Between the trimmed V and J ends, which lost 1 base and 1 base, there was a span of 11 bases. This CDR3 region has 15 residues. Germline CDR1 is FNHDT and CDR2 is SITEND (reference sequence). CDR3 sequence: CASSIPGTKNTEVFF. CDR3 DNA, as far as it was read: TGTGCCAGCAGTATACCCGGGACAAAAAACACA.

For this clone: Gene names and germline refer to mouse. The read stops 4 residues short of the end of the CDR3; the missing end is completed from the germline J gene. The sample contains more than one DNA sequence encoding this CDR3. V gene TRBV19 combines with J gene TRBJ2-7; 7 bases match TRBD1. The V gene end was trimmed by 4 bases and the J gene end by 0 bases; junction bases not matched to a gene: 4. Looked up from germline, CDR1 is FNHDT and CDR2 is SITEND (reference sequence). There are 14 residues in the CDR3. The sequenced CDR3 bases are TGTGCCAGCAGTCCGACAGGGAGCTCCTAT. Translating gives CASSPTGSSY. The CDR3 in full is CASSPTGSSYEQYF.

Comment on this clone: Gene names and germline match the mouse. Read sequence stops 4 residues before the CDR3 end, and the germline J gene provides the missing end. Other DNA sequences in the sample encode the same CDR3. This sequence joins TRBV5 and TRBJ2-2; tentative D call: TRBD2 (6 bases). From germline, CDR1 is LGHNA and CDR2 YNLKQL (reference sequence). This CDR3 spans 15 amino acids. Trimming took 3 bases from V and 0 from J, leaving 8 bases between them. The CDR3 bases that were read are TGTGCCAGCAGCCAGACTGGAGCAAACACCGGG. This sequence encodes CASSQTGANTG. The whole CDR3 sequence is CASSQTGANTGQLYF.

This clone was counted only a few times. Gene names are the mouse ones. The missing CDR3 end, 4 residues past where the read stops, is filled in from the germline J gene. V is TRBV13-1 and J is TRBJ2-1, with D possibly being TRBD1 (7 bases). CDR3 length: 15 amino acids. CDR1 is NSHNY, CDR2 SYGAGN, per germline. V was trimmed by 0 bases and J by 3 bases, leaving 10 bases between them. CDR3 DNA (partial): TGTGCCAGCAGTGATGGGAGGGGGCTCTATGCT. This gives the protein CASSDGRGLYA. The whole CDR3 protein is CASSDGRGLYAEQFF.

As concerns this clone: The gene names here belong to mouse. The sequenced fragment ends 4 residues before the CDR3 boundary, so the rest is inferred from the germline J gene. Within the sample, other DNA sequences also encode this same CDR3. This chain connects TRBV13-3 to TRBJ2-7; possibly TRBD1 for D (8 bases). Germline V lookup: CDR1 NNHDY, CDR2 SYVADS. The CDR3 contains 13 residues. The covered CDR3 bases are TGTGCCAGCAGTGAACAGGGGGGGTAT. Protein product: CASSEQGGY. The whole CDR3 sequence reads CASSEQGGYEQYF.

There are a few counts of this clone. Gene names follow the mouse nomenclature. Other DNA sequences in the same sample also yield this CDR3. CDR3 protein: CASSRGQTYEQYF. The part of the CDR3 DNA that was read is TGTGCTAGCAGTAGAGGCCAGACTTAT. This chain joins TRBV17 and TRBJ2-7, with D uncertain. The read is 4 residues too short to cover the CDR3 end, so that end is filled in from the germline J gene. Germline V CDR1 and CDR2: MNHDT, YYDKIL. The CDR3 loop spans 13 amino acids.

Worth noting for this clone: The gene names given are mouse names. The read falls 4 residues short of the CDR3 end, and the missing part is taken from the germline J gene. The genes are TRBV13-1 and TRBJ2-3; 8 bases map to TRBD2. The germline gives CDR1 NSHNY, CDR2 SYGAGN. This CDR3 has 15 residues. Losses at the gene ends were 0 bases for V and 3 bases for J; bases not matched to a gene: 3. The CDR3 reads CASSDAGGQAETLYF. Partial CDR3 DNA: TGTGCCAGCAGTGATGCTGGGGGGCAGGCAGAA.

Turning to this clone: Mouse gene names and germline throughout. The read ends 4 residues early relative to the CDR3; the germline J gene fills the gap. The identical CDR3 is also encoded by other nucleotide sequences in the sample. This rearrangement joins TRBV19 to TRBJ2-1; 10 positions agree with TRBD1. The germline V gene has CDR1 FNHDT and CDR2 SITEND (reference sequence). The CDR3 runs to 15 residues. J gave up 4 bases and V 4 bases, and 5 bases lay outside the gene matches. CDR3 DNA (partial): TGTGCCAGCAGTCTCCGGGACAGGGGATATGCT. It is translated as CASSLRDRGYA. The CDR3 as a whole reads CASSLRDRGYAEQFF.

Remarks on this clone: Germline and genes: mouse. The read finishes 4 residues shy of the CDR3 end, and the germline J gene is used to complete it. The V call is TRBV17, the J call TRBJ2-5, with 8 bases matching TRBD1. This CDR3 is built from 16 residues. Germline V gene data show CDR1 as MNHDT and CDR2 as YYDKIL. The DNA read from the CDR3 is TGTGCTAGCAGTAGAGGCAGGGGGCGCCCGGAAGAC. It codes for CASSRGRGRPED. The complete CDR3 protein is CASSRGRGRPEDTQYF.

Turning to this clone: The gene names given are mouse names. The read gets to within 3 residues of the CDR3 end, and the germline J gene fills in the rest. V usage is TRBV13-3 and J usage is TRBJ1-6; unclear D gene. TRBJ1-6 belongs to the ORF category, with a function that is uncertain. The CDR3 contains 15 residues. The V and J ends lost 5 bases and 4 bases respectively, with 13 bases between them. CDR1 and CDR2 (germline): NNHDY, SYVADS. The DNA read from the CDR3 is TGTGCCAGCAGCCCCCGAGCAGAATATAATTCGCCC. This gives the protein CASSPRAEYNSP. The complete CDR3 reads CASSPRAEYNSPLYF.

With respect to this clone: Germline and genes: mouse. CDR3 DNA (partial): TGTGCCAGCAGCCAAGAGACAGGGGAGGGCTCC. It is translated as CASSQETGEGS. From start to end, the CDR3 is CASSQETGEGSDYTF. V is TRBV5 and J is TRBJ1-2, with TRBD1 matching over 8 bases. The read is 4 residues too short to cover the CDR3 end, so that end is filled in from the germline J gene. CDR1 and CDR2 (germline): LGHNA, YNLKQL (reference sequence). V dropped 0 bases and J dropped 4; count of bases not matched to a gene: 4. This CDR3 spans 15 amino acids.

This clone turned up a few times. The genes are named according to mouse. Sequencing ends 4 residues short of the CDR3 end; the germline J gene provides the rest. V is TRBV3 and J is TRBJ2-1, with a tentative D call TRBD1 (6 bases). This CDR3 is 13 amino acids long. Germline assignment: CDR1 SNHLY and CDR2 FYNGKV (reference sequence). CDR3 sequence: CASSLDRDTEQFF. The covered CDR3 bases are TGTGCCAGCAGCTTAGATCGGGACACT.

This clone occurred a few times. Given a much more abundant clone one base away, this may be a read error. Gene names are mouse gene names. The CDR3 end is not reached by the read, which stops 3 residues before it; the germline J gene fills it in. Other DNA sequences in this specimen translate into the identical CDR3. The V call is TRBV13-1, the J call TRBJ1-6, with D uncertain. TRBJ1-6 is sorted into the ORF group, with uncertain function. Germline V gene lookup returns CDR1 NSHNY and CDR2 SYGAGN. This CDR3 has 15 residues. V shed 3 bases and J shed 0 bases, with 7 bases lying between them. This chain's CDR3 is CASSGDNSYNSPLYF. CDR3 DNA (partial): TGTGCCAGCAGTGGCGACAATTCCTATAATTCGCCC.

This clone was recorded a few times. Gene names and germline refer to mouse. The read falls 4 residues short of the CDR3 end, and the missing part is taken from the germline J gene. Additional DNA sequences in this sample encode the identical CDR3. The chain links TRBV1 to TRBJ2-5, with TRBD1 as a possible D gene (5 bases). The CDR3 extends over 14 amino acids. Germline loops: CDR1 NSQYPW, CDR2 LRSPGD (reference sequence). CDR3 region: CTCSAAGRGDTQYF. The covered CDR3 bases are TGCACCTGCAGTGCAGCGGGAAGGGGAGAC. Filled out from reference TRBV1 and TRBJ2-5, the complete variable domain reads VTLLEQNPRWRLVPRGQAVNLRCILKNSQYPWMSWYQQDLQKQLQWLFTLRSPGDKEVKSLPGADYLATRVTDTELRLQVANMSQGRTLYCTCSAAGRGDTQYFGPGTRLLVL.